This TCR beta chain emerged from a study of human T cells and chemical hapten exposure. The study, taken as a whole, reports: No shift was seen in TCRs above 1 in 1000 frequency with DPC sensitization.

V was shortened by 4 bases and J by 2 bases, with 16 bases between the two germline ends. Germline CDR1 SGHDT, CDR2 YYEEEE. The CDR3 extends over 15 amino acids. The time point here: patch test 2, 6 weeks after DPC sensitization. Regarding treatment: therapeutic diphenylcyclopropenone sensitization with weekly scalp DPC. Ahead of applying each patch test, blood was sampled. This clonotype was counted at least ten times. Antigen: not known. The library put unique molecular identifiers onto individual cDNA molecules. TCRdb analysed the RACE reads with MiXCR anew, one entry per CDR3 protein. The sample shows some 99,000 distinct CDR3 sequences, 9.2% of them seen only once.

This receptor was obtained from a woman between 35 and 50 years old with alopecia areata. Some clones in this sample may be carry-over from other donors' samples. The starting material was whole blood, obtained in connection with sensitization to the hapten diphenylcyclopropenone (DPC). V and J are TRBV5-6 and TRBJ2-7, with a possible D match to TRBD1 (6 bases). CDR3 coding DNA: TGTGCCAGCAGCGGACAGCCTCCCGGGACCTACGAGCAGTACTTC. Translating gives CASSGQPPGTYEQYF. Supplemented by reference TRBV5-6 and TRBJ2-7, the full variable domain reads DAGVTQSPTHLIKTRGQQVTLRCSPKSGHDTVSWYQQALGQGPQFIFQYYEEEERQRGNFPDRFSGHQFPNYSSELNVNALLLGDSALYLCASSGQPPGTYEQYFGPGTRLTVT.